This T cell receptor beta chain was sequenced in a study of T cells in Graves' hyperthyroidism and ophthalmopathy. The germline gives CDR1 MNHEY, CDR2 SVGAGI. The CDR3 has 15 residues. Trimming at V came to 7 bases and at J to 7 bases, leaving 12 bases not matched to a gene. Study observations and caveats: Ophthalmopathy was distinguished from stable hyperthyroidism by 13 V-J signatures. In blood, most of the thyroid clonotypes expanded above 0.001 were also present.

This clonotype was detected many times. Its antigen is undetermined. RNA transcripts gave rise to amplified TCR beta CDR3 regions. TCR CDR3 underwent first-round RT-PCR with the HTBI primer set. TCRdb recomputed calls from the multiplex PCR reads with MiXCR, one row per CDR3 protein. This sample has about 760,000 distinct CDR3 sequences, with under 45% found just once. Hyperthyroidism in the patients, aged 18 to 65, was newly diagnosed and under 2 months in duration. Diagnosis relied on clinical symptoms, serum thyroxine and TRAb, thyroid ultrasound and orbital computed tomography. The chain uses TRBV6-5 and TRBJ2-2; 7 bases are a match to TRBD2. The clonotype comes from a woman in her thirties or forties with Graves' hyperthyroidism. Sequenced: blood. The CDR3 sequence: CASTPWRERIGELFF. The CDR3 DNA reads TGTGCCAGCACCCCGTGGCGGGAGCGGATCGGGGAGCTGTTTTTT.